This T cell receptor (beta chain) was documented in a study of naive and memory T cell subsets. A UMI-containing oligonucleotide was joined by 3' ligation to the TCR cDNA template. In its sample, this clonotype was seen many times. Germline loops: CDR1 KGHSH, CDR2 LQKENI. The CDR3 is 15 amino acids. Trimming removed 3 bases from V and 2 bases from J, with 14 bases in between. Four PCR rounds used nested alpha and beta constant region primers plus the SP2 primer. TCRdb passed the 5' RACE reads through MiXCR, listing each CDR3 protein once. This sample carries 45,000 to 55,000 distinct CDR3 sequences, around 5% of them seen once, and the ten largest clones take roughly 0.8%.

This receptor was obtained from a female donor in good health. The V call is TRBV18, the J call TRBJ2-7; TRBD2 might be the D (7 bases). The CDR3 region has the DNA TGTGCCAGCTCACCGCGGGGGCAGGGACCCTACGAGCAGTACTTC. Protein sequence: CASSPRGQGPYEQYF.